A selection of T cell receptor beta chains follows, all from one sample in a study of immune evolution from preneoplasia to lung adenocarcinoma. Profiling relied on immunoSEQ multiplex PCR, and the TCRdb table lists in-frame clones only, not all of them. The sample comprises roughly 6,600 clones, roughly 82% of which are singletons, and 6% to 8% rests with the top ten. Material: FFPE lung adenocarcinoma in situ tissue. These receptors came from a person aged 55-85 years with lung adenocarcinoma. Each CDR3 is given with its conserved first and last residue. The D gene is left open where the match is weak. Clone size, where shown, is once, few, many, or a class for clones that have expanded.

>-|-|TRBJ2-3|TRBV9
CASSVTGTSTDTQYF
TGTGCCAGCAGCGTAACGGGGACTAGCACAGATACGCAGTATTTT
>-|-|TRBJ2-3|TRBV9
CASSPSVTDTQYF
TGTGCCAGCAGCCCGTCTGTCACAGATACGCAGTATTTT
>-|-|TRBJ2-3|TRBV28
CASSLVSGDTQYF
TGTGCCAGCAGTTTAGTTTCGGGAGATACGCAGTATTTT
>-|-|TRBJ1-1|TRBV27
CASSFGVTEAFF
TGTGCCAGCAGTTTTGGGGTCACTGAAGCTTTCTTT
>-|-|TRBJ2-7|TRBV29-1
CSVEGERTYEQYF
TGCAGCGTTGAAGGGGAGAGAACCTACGAGCAGTACTTC
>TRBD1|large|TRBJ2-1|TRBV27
CASSLNYGGQAYNEQFF
TGTGCCAGCAGTTTAAATTATGGGGGACAGGCCTACAATGAGCAGTTCTTC
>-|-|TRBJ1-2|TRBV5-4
CASSISGAANYDYTF
TGTGCCAGCAGCATCTCAGGGGCAGCTAACTATGACTACACCTTC
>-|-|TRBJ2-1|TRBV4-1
CASSPPIGDTHFF
TGCGCCAGCAGCCCCCCCATCGGGGACACTCACTTCTTC
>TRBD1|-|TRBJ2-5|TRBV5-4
CASSKDRKQETQYF
TGTGCCAGCAGCAAGGACAGGAAACAAGAGACCCAGTACTTC
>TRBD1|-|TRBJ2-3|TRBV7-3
CASSPGGSSGSDTQYF
TGTGCCAGCAGCCCAGGGGGTTCAAGCGGATCAGATACGCAGTATTTT
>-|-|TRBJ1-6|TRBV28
CASSLAGINSPLHF
TGTGCCAGCAGTTTAGCTGGGATTAATTCACCCCTCCACTTT
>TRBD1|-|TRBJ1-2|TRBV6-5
CASGGTGGNYGYTF
TGTGCCAGCGGAGGGACAGGGGGCAACTATGGCTACACCTTC
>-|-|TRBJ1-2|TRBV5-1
CASSLGGGFEGYTF
TGCGCCAGCAGCTTGGGAGGCGGGTTCGAGGGCTACACCTTC
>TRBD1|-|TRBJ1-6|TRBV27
CASSSPPTGGSLSSYNSPLHF
TGTGCCAGCAGTTCCCCACCTACAGGGGGAAGTTTGTCCTCCTATAATTCACCCCTCCACTTT
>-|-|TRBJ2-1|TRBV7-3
CASSFPGGEQFF
TGTGCCAGCAGCTTCCCCGGGGGAGAGCAGTTCTTC
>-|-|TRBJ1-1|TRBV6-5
CASGETVSTEAFF
TGTGCCAGCGGGGAGACAGTCAGCACTGAAGCTTTCTTT
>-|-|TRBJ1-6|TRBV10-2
CASTRTDNSPLHF
TGCGCCAGCACTCGGACTGACAATTCACCCCTCCACTTT
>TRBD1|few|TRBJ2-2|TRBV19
CATLRQGKGGELFF
TGTGCCACCCTCAGACAGGGGAAGGGCGGGGAGCTGTTTTTT
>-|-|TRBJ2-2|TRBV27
CASSTGGAGELFF
TGTGCCAGCAGTACAGGGGGGGCCGGGGAGCTGTTTTTT
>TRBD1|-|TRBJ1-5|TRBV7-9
CASLLILETGENQPQHF
TGTGCCAGCCTATTAATCCTCGAGACAGGGGAAAATCAGCCCCAGCATTTT
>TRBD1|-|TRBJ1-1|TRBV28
CASSLEQGGNTEAFF
TGTGCCAGCAGTTTGGAACAGGGGGGGAACACTGAAGCTTTCTTT
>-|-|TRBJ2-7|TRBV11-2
CASSLTTEQYF
TGTGCCAGCAGCCTCACTACGGAGCAGTACTTC
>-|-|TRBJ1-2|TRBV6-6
CASRNLGGVSNYGYTF
TGTGCCAGCAGGAATTTAGGGGGGGTATCTAACTATGGCTACACCTTC
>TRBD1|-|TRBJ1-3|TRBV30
CAWSSGGAGNTIYF
TGTGCCTGGAGTTCAGGGGGCGCGGGAAACACCATATATTTT
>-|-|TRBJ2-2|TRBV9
CASSVVGANTGELFF
TGTGCCAGCAGTGTGGTCGGGGCAAACACCGGGGAGCTGTTTTTT
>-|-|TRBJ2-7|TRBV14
CASSRKGGFEQYF
TGTGCCAGCAGCCGAAAAGGGGGATTCGAGCAGTACTTC
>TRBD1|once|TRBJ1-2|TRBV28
CASSGQLDGYTF
TGTGCCAGCTCGGGACAGCTAGATGGCTACACCTTC
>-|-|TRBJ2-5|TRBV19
CASSIGSGQETQYF
TGTGCCAGTAGTATAGGATCAGGTCAAGAGACCCAGTACTTC
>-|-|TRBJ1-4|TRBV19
CASGREKLFF
TGTGCCAGTGGGCGTGAAAAACTGTTTTTT
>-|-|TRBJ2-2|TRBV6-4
CASSPGPTGELFF
TGTGCCAGCAGCCCCGGGCCCACCGGGGAGCTGTTTTTT
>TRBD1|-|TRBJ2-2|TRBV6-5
CASSYSGQTFGEELFF
TGTGCCAGCAGTTACTCGGGACAGACCTTTGGCGAGGAGCTGTTTTTT
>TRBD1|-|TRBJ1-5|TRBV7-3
CASSLGGTGGDQPQHF
TGTGCCAGCAGCTTAGGTGGGACAGGGGGAGATCAGCCCCAGCATTTT
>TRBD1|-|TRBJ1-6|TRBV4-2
CASSQVRTGKISYNSPLHF
TGTGCCAGCAGCCAAGTAAGGACAGGGAAAATCTCCTATAATTCACCCCTCCACTTT
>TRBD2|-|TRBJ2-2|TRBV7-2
CASSLAAGGTGELFF
TGTGCCAGCAGCTTAGCAGCGGGGGGCACCGGGGAGCTGTTTTTT
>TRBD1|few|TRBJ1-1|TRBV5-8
CASSYMTGTGNTEAFF
TGTGCCAGCAGCTATATGACCGGGACAGGGAACACTGAAGCTTTCTTT
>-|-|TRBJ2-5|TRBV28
CASSPPEGLQETQYF
TGTGCCAGCAGCCCCCCGGAAGGTTTGCAAGAGACCCAGTACTTC
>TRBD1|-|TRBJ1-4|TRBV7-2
CASSLQGAGEKLFF
TGTGCCAGCAGCTTACAGGGGGCCGGAGAAAAACTGTTTTTT
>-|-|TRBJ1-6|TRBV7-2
CASSLALRNPLHF
TGTGCCAGCAGCTTAGCTCTCCGTAATCCCCTCCACTTT
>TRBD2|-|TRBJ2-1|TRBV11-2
CASSFSAGTINEQFF
TGTGCCAGCAGCTTTTCCGCCGGGACTATCAATGAGCAGTTCTTC
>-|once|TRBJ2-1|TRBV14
CASSQLPPGSSYNEQFF
TGTGCCAGCAGCCAGCTACCCCCGGGGAGCTCCTACAATGAGCAGTTCTTC
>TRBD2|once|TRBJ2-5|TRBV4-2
CASSQDSSGGVETQYF
TGTGCCAGCAGCCAAGATTCTAGCGGGGGAGTTGAGACCCAGTACTTC
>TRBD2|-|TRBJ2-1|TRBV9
CASSPSGGPNEQFF
TGTGCCAGCAGCCCTAGCGGGGGGCCCAATGAGCAGTTCTTC
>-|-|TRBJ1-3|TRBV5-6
CASSWGKESSGNTIYF
TGTGCCAGCAGCTGGGGGAAAGAGAGCTCTGGAAACACCATATATTTT
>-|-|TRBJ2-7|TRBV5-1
CASSPGINYEQYF
TGCGCCAGCAGTCCGGGAATCAACTACGAGCAGTACTTC
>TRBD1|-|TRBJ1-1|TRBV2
CASRRQGGTNTEAFF
TGTGCCAGCCGACGACAGGGAGGCACGAACACTGAAGCTTTCTTT
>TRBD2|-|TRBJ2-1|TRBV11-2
CASSLFLAGGGNEQFF
TGTGCCAGCAGCTTGTTTCTAGCGGGGGGCGGCAATGAGCAGTTCTTC
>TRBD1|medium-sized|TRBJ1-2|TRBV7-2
CASRNIDRGRIYGYTF
TGTGCCAGCAGGAACATCGACAGGGGACGAATCTATGGCTACACCTTC
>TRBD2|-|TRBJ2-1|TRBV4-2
CASSPPTSGGFNEQFF
TGTGCCAGCAGCCCCCCAACTAGCGGGGGTTTTAATGAGCAGTTCTTC
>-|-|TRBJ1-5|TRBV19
CASSISRDGNQPQHF
TGTGCCAGTAGTATTAGCCGGGACGGTAATCAGCCCCAGCATTTT
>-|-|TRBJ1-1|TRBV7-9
CASSSQGLTNTEAFF
TGTGCCAGCAGCTCGCAGGGTCTGACGAACACTGAAGCTTTCTTT
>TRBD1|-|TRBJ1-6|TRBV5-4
CASRDTGGNSPLHF
TGTGCCAGCAGGGATACAGGGGGGAATTCACCCCTCCACTTT
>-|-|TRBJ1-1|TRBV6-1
CASSPQGNEAFF
TGTGCCAGCAGTCCCCAGGGGAATGAAGCTTTCTTT
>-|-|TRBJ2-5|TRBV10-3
CAIKDPGEGGETQYF
TGTGCCATCAAAGACCCAGGGGAAGGTGGTGAGACCCAGTACTTC
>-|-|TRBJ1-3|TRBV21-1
CASSFDRDSGNTIYF
TGTGCCAGCAGCTTCGACCGGGACTCTGGAAACACCATATATTTT
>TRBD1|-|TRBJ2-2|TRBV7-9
CASSLSQGANTGELFF
TGTGCCAGCAGCTTGTCACAGGGGGCGAACACCGGGGAGCTGTTTTTT
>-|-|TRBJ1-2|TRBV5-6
CASSYIQGIDYGYTF
TGTGCCAGCAGCTACATACAGGGAATAGACTATGGCTACACCTTC